The 16 T cell receptor beta chains below come from one sample, sequenced in a study of OX40 agonist ivuxolimab in advanced cancers. The method was immunoSEQ multiplex PCR; TCRdb's version includes in-frame clones alone and lacks a portion of them. In the table there are 35,000 or so clones, roughly four fifths of which are singletons. Sequenced here: CD4+ or CD8+ T cells sorted from blood, sampled in a trial of the OX40 agonist ivuxolimab. These receptors all stem from an adult with an advanced solid tumor such as melanoma, head and neck, liver or kidney cancer.

V is TRBV9 and J is TRBJ2-3; D tentatively fits TRBD1 or TRBD2 (5 bases each). The CDR3 runs 17 residues. Trimming removed 2 bases from V and 4 bases from J, with 20 bases in between. The germline CDR1 and CDR2 sequences are SGDLS and YYNGEE. This CDR3 is CASSVLSGQGSPDTQYF. CDR3 bases: TGTGCCAGCAGCGTCTTATCGGGGCAGGGATCGCCAGATACGCAGTATTTT.

The CDR3 region is CASSQQGTDTQYF. CDR3 nucleotide sequence: TGTGCCAGCAGCCAGCAGGGCACAGATACGCAGTATTTT. This chain connects TRBV4-2 to TRBJ2-3; D is unresolved. Germline lookup yields CDR1 LGHNA and CDR2 YNFKEQ. The V gene lost 3 bases and the J gene lost 1 base, with 5 bases spanning the gap. There are 13 residues in the CDR3.

The V call is TRBV5-4, the J call TRBJ2-7; TRBD2 matches at 12 bases. This CDR3 has 15 amino acids. Germline CDR1 reads SGHNT; CDR2 reads YYREEE (reference sequence). V shed 4 bases, J shed 3 bases, and the junction held 5 bases outside the gene matches. In nucleotides, the CDR3 is TGTGCCAGCAGCCCCGGGACTAGCGGGTTCTACGAGCAGTACTTC. Its translation is CASSPGTSGFYEQYF.

V gene TRBV7-9 combines with J gene TRBJ1-1, with 7 bases identical to TRBD1. The CDR3 covers 16 residues. CDR1 and CDR2 (germline): SEHNR, FQNEAQ (reference sequence). V trimming: 1 base; J trimming: 5 bases; junction bases outside the gene matches: 10. CDR3 in amino acids: CASSLEYWGTETEAFF. The CDR3 region has the DNA TGTGCCAGCAGCTTAGAGTATTGGGGGACAGAAACTGAAGCTTTCTTT.

The J gene is TRBJ2-7, the V gene TRBV19; D gene ambiguous. The CDR3 loop spans 13 amino acids. V lost 5 bases, J lost 0 bases, and 8 bases lay in between. CDR1 and CDR2 (germline): LNHDA, SQIVND (reference sequence). This CDR3 reads CASSLRNSYEQYF. Written as DNA, the CDR3 is TGTGCCAGTAGTCTAAGGAACTCCTACGAGCAGTACTTC.

The CDR3 region is CASSSTTGLSNQPQHF. The CDR3 region has the DNA TGTGCCAGCAGCTCCACGACAGGGCTGAGCAATCAGCCCCAGCATTTT. The chain joins TRBV7-6 to TRBJ1-5; 7 bases fit TRBD1. There are 16 residues in the CDR3. The germline CDR1 and CDR2 sequences are SGHVS and FNYEAQ. Germline trimming cut 4 bases from V and 1 base from J; bases unmatched to any gene: 7.

CDR3 residues: CASSSMEPGERYNEQFF. As DNA, the CDR3 is TGTGCCAGCAGCTCCATGGAACCGGGGGAAAGGTACAATGAGCAGTTCTTC. The chain has TRBV11-3 and TRBJ2-1; possibly TRBD2 for D (6 bases). V lost 4 bases and J lost 4, with 20 bases in between. The CDR3 is 17 amino acids. Germline V gene lookup returns CDR1 SGHNT and CDR2 YENEEA. Full variable domain (outside the CDR3, taken from reference TRBV11-3 and TRBJ2-1): EAGVVQSPRYKIIEKKQPVAFWCNPISGHNTLYWYLQNLGQGPELLIRYENEEAVDDSQLPKDRFSAERLKGVDSTLKIQPAELGDSAVYLCASSSMEPGERYNEQFFGPGTRLTVL.

The chain's CDR3 is CASSGGSGANVLTF. The CDR3 DNA reads as TGCGCCAGCAGTGGGGGGTCTGGGGCCAACGTCCTGACTTTC. This sequence joins TRBV10-1 and TRBJ2-6; D tentatively fits TRBD1 or TRBD2 (5 bases each). Trimming removed 4 bases at V and 1 base at J, with 5 bases between. Germline CDR1 reads WNHNN; CDR2 reads SYGVQD (reference sequence). This CDR3 has 14 residues.

J is TRBJ1-4 and V is TRBV14; 7 positions match TRBD1. V gave up 8 bases and J gave up 5 bases; unmatched junction bases: 5. The CDR3 loop spans 13 amino acids. CDR1 is SGHDN and CDR2 is FVKESK in the germline V gene. CDR3 nucleotides: TGTGCCAGCCGGGAGACAGGGAATGAAAAACTGTTTTTT. Translating it yields CASRETGNEKLFF.

V usage is TRBV5-8 and J usage is TRBJ1-2; D ambiguous. The ends were cut back, 4 bases at V and 0 bases at J, with 25 bases in the middle. Germline V CDR1 and CDR2: SGHTS, YDEGEE. The CDR3 has 19 residues. CDR3 residues: CASSTSASWARRSNYGYTF. CDR3 nucleotide sequence: TGTGCCAGCAGCACATCCGCTTCCTGGGCCAGGAGGTCTAACTATGGCTACACCTTC.

The rearrangement links TRBV11-2 to TRBJ1-2, with D unresolved. V gave up 2 bases and J gave up 0 bases, with 13 bases separating them. There are 16 residues in the CDR3. Germline CDR1 and CDR2: SGHAT and FQNNGV. The CDR3, as DNA: TGTGCCAGCAGCTTATCCCTTGGGGTAACTAACTATGGCTACACCTTC. It specifies CASSLSLGVTNYGYTF.

The sample holds one count of this clone. The chain joins TRBV28 to TRBJ2-5; the D gene is possibly TRBD2 (5 bases). Germline values: CDR1 MDHEN, CDR2 SYDVKM. This CDR3 has 15 residues. V lost 5 bases to trimming and J lost 2 bases, with 15 bases between them. CDR3 residues: CASSNHRGAQETQYF. The CDR3 nucleotides are TGTGCCAGCAGTAACCACCGGGGAGCACAAGAGACCCAGTACTTC.

V gene TRBV28 combines with J gene TRBJ1-1; D is undetermined. The CDR3 has 11 amino acids. Germline-derived CDR1 and CDR2 are MDHEN and SYDVKM. V lost 6 bases to trimming and J lost 1 base, with 3 bases between them. Here the CDR3 DNA reads TGTGCCAGCAGGGGGAACACTGAAGCTTTCTTT. Translating gives CASRGNTEAFF.

V usage is TRBV12-2 and J usage is TRBJ1-5. TRBV12-2 is a pseudogene. CDR3 length: 13 residues. The CDR3 nucleotides read TGTGCAAGTCGAAGGGCTAGCAATCAGCCCCAGCATTTT. Translating it yields CASRRASNQPQHF.

J is TRBJ2-3 and V is TRBV14, with a possible D match to TRBD1 (5 bases). The CDR3 runs to 16 residues. Germline values: CDR1 SGHDN, CDR2 FVKESK. With 1 base removed from V and 2 bases from J, the gap between germline ends came to 13 bases. CDR3 nucleotide sequence: TGTGCCAGCAGCCAAGGGACACTATTTTACACAGATACGCAGTATTTT. Its protein is CASSQGTLFYTDTQYF. Full variable domain (missing parts from reference TRBV14 and TRBJ2-3): EAGVTQFPSHSVIEKGQTVTLRCDPISGHDNLYWYRRVMGKEIKFLLHFVKESKQDESGMPNNRFLAERTGGTYSTLKVQPAELEDSGVYFCASSQGTLFYTDTQYFGPGTRLTVL.

CDR3 nucleotide sequence: TGTGCCAGCAGCTTAGAGCTCTATGGCTACACCTTC. It translates to CASSLELYGYTF. The chain has TRBV7-9 and TRBJ1-2, with D uncertain. V was clipped by 1 base and J by 4 bases, with 4 bases between them. This CDR3 is built from 12 residues. In germline, CDR1 is SEHNR, CDR2 FQNEAQ (reference sequence).